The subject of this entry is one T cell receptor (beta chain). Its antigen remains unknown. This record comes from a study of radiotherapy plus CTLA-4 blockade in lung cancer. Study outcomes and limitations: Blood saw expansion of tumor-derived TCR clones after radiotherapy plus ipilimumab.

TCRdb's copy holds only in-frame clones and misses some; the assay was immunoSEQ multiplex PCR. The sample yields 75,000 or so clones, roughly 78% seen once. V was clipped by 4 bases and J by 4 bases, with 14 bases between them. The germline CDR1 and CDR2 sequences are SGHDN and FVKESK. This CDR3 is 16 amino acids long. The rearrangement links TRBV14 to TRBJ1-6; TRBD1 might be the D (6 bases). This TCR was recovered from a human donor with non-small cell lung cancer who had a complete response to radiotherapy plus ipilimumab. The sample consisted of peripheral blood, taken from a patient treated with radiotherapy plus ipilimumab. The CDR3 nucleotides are TGTGCCAGCAGCCGGGTGGGGGGCAGGTATAATTCACCCCTCCACTTT. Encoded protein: CASSRVGGRYNSPLHF.